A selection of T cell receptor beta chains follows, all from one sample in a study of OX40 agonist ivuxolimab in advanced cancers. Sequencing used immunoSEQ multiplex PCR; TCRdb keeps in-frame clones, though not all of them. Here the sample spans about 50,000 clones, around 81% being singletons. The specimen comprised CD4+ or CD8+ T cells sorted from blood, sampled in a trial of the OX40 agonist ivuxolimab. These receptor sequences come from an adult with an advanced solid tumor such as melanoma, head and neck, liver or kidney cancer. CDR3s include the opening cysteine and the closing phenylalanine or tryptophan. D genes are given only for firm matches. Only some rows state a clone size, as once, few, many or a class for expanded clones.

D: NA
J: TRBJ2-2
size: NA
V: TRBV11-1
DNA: TGTGCCAGCAGCCGGGGCTTCACCGGGGAGCTGTTTTTT
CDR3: CASSRGFTGELFF

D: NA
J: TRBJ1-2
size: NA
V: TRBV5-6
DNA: TGTGCCAGCAGCTTGAGGGTCTCCAGGGACTATCATGGCTACACCTTC
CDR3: CASSLRVSRDYHGYTF

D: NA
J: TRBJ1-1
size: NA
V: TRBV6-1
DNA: TGTGCCAGCAGTGAAGATAGGATGTTCGCTTTCTTT
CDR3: CASSEDRMFAFF

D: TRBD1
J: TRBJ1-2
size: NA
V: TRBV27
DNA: TGTGCCAGAACGACGACAGGGGGCTTTTTACGAGGCTACACCTTC
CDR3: CARTTTGGFLRGYTF

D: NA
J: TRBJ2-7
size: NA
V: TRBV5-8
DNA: TGTGCCAGCAGCGCGGGACCTTCGGCCTACGAGCAGTACTTC
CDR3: CASSAGPSAYEQYF

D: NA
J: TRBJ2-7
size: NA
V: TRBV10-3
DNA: TGTGCCATCAGTGGGGGGAGGGGGGCGGCCTACGAGCAGTACTTC
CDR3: CAISGGRGAAYEQYF

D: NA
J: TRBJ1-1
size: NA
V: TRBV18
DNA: TGTGCCAGCTCACCACCTGTTGTGACTGAAGCTTTCTTT
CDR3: CASSPPVVTEAFF

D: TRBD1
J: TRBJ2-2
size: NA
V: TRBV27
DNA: TGTGCCAGCAACCAAGGGGGCCTTTGGACCGGGGAGCTGTTTTTT
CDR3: CASNQGGLWTGELFF

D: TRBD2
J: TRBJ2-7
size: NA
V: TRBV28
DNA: TGTGCCAGCAGTTCAGCCTCCGGGACTAGTCTCTTCGAGCAGTACTTC
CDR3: CASSSASGTSLFEQYF

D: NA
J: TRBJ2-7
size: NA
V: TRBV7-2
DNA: TGTGCCAGCAGCTTAGGGGCAGGGCCAGCCTACGAGCAGTACTTC
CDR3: CASSLGAGPAYEQYF

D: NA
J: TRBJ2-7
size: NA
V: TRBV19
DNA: TGTGCCAGTAGTATCAAGTATGTCAGCTCCTACGAGCAGTACTTC
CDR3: CASSIKYVSSYEQYF

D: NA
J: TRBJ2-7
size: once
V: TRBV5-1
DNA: TGCGCCAGCAGCTTGGTCTCCAGAACGGGAGCCTACGAGCAGTACTTC
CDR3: CASSLVSRTGAYEQYF

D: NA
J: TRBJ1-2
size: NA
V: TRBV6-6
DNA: TGTGCCATCAGTGAGTCGAAGGGGGGTGGCTATGGCTACACCTTC
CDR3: CAISESKGGGYGYTF

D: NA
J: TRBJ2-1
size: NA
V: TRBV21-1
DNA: TGTGCCAGCAGCAAAGTCTGGTGGACTAGCGTGGGATACAATGAGCAGTTCTTC
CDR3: CASSKVWWTSVGYNEQFF

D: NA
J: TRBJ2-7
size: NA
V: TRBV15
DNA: TGTGCCACCAGCAGGGGACCGGGCGAGCAGTACTTC
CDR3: CATSRGPGEQYF

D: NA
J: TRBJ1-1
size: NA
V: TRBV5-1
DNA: TGCGCCAGCAGCTTCCAGGGCACTGAAGCTTTCTTT
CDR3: CASSFQGTEAFF

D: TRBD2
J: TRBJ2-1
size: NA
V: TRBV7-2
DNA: TGTGCCAGCAGCCTGACTAGCGGGACTTACAATGAGCAGTTCTTC
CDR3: CASSLTSGTYNEQFF

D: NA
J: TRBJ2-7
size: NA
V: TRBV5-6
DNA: TGTGCCAGCAGCGTCGACAAGTACGAGCAGTACTTC
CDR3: CASSVDKYEQYF

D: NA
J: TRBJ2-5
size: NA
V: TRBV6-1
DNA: TGTGCCAGCAGTCCGTGGGACACCTCCGAGACCCAGTACTTC
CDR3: CASSPWDTSETQYF

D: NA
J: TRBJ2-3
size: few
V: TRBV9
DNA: TGTGCCAGCAGCTCTGCCGGGACCAGAGGCACAGATACGCAGTATTTT
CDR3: CASSSAGTRGTDTQYF

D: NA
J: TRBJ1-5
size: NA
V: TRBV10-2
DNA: TGCGCCAGCAGTGAGCCCCCGCTACAGCCCCAGCATTTT
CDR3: CASSEPPLQPQHF

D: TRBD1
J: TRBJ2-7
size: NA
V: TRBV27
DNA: TGTGCCAGCCGTACACATGACAGGGGCTCCTACGAGCAGTACTTC
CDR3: CASRTHDRGSYEQYF

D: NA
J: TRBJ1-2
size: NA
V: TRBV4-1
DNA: TGCGCCAGCAGCCATCCGGGACGGGACCTTTATGGCTACACCTTC
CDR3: CASSHPGRDLYGYTF

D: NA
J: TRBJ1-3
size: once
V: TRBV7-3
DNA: TGTGCCAGCAGTCCAGGCCCTGGAAACACCATATATTTT
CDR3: CASSPGPGNTIYF

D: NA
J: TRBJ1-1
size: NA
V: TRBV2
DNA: TGTGCCAGCAGTGAGTCGGCTTTGGGCACTGAAGCTTTCTTT
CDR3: CASSESALGTEAFF

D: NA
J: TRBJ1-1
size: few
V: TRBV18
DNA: TGTGCCAGCTCACCGGGCTCGGACGGCAACACTGAAGCTTTCTTT
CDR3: CASSPGSDGNTEAFF

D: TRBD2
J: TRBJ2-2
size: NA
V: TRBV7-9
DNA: TGTGCCAGCAGCTTAGCGTGGGGACTAGCTCCATCGAACACCGGGGAGCTGTTTTTT
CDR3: CASSLAWGLAPSNTGELFF

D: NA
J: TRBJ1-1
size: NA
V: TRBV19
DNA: TGTGCCAGTAGTGCGGGGTCTTACACTGAAGCTTTCTTT
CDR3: CASSAGSYTEAFF

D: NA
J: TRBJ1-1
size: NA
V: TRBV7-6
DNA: TGTGCCAGCAGCCCGGGCCCCGCGACTGAAGCTTTCTTT
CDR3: CASSPGPATEAFF

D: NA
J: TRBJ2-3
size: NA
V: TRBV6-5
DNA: TGTGCCAGCAACGCAGGGGGCACAGATACGCAGTATTTT
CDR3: CASNAGGTDTQYF

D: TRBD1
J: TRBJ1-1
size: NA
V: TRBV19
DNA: TGTGCCAGTAGTGCCGGGACAGGGGGGACTGAAGCTTTCTTT
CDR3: CASSAGTGGTEAFF

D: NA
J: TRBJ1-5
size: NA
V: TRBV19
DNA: TGTGCCAGTAGCCAGGGGAGCAATCAGCCCCAGCATTTT
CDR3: CASSQGSNQPQHF

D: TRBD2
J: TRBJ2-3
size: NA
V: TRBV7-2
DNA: TGTGCCAGCAGCTTTGCGAGCGGGGGGGCAGATACGCAGTATTTT
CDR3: CASSFASGGADTQYF

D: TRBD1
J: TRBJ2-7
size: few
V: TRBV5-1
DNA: TGCGCCAGCAGCCAGGGGGACGGCCAGTACGAGCAGTACTTC
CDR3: CASSQGDGQYEQYF

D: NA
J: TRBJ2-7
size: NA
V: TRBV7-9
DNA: TGTGCCAGCAGCTCCAAGGACCTAAAGCAGTACTTC
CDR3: CASSSKDLKQYF

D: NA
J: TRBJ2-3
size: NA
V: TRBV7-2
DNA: TGTGCCAGCGGACTACTAGACCCTAAAGGGGATACGCAGTATTTT
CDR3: CASGLLDPKGDTQYF

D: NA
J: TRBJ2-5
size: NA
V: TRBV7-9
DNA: TGTGCCAGCAGCGACTGGCACATTGAGACCCAGTACTTC
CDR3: CASSDWHIETQYF

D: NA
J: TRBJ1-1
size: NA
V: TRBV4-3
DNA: TGCGCCAGCAGCTTAATCCTTGGGGACACTGAAGCTTTCTTT
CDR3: CASSLILGDTEAFF

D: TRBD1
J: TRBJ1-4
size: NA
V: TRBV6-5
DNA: TGTGCCAGCACTCAGCATGGGACAGGGGGTGAAAAACTGTTTTTT
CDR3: CASTQHGTGGEKLFF

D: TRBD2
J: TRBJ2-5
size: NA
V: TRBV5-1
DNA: TGCGCCAGCAGCCCGGGACTAGCGGGTGTTTACCAAGAGACCCAGTACTTC
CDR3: CASSPGLAGVYQETQYF

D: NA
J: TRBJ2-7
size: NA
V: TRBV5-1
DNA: TGCGCCAGCAGAGCTGACAGGACTAGCTCCTACGAGCAGTACTTC
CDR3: CASRADRTSSYEQYF

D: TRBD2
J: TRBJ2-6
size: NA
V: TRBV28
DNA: TGTGCCAGCAGTTTACCATTCGGGAGGGGGGCCAACGTCCTGACTTTC
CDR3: CASSLPFGRGANVLTF

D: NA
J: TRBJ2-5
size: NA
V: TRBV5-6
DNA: TGTGCCAGCAGCGCTAACCTCCGGGACGGGCAAGAGACCCAGTACTTC
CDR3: CASSANLRDGQETQYF

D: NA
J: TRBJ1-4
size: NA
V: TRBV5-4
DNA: TGTGCCAGCAGCCGAAAAGGGACCCCGGGTAATGAAAAACTGTTTTTT
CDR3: CASSRKGTPGNEKLFF

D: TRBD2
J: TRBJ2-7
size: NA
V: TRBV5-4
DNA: TGTGCCAGCAGCTTTAGGGGACTAGCTGAAGAGCAGTACTTC
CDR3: CASSFRGLAEEQYF

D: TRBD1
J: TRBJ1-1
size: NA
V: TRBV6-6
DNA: TGTGCCAGCAGCCCGGGGCGGGGACAGGGGAACACTGAAGCTTTCTTT
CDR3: CASSPGRGQGNTEAFF

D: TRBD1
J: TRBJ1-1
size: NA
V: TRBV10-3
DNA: TGTGCCATCAACTCGGGTAGGGGGCTTACTGAAGCTTTCTTT
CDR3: CAINSGRGLTEAFF

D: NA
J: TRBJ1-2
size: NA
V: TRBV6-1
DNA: TGTGCCAGCAGTGAAGCGCTGCAGACCTATGGCTACACCTTC
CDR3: CASSEALQTYGYTF

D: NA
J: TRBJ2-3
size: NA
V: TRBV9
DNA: TGTGCCAGCAGCGTAGCCGGTCCCCGCCAAGATACGCAGTATTTT
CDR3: CASSVAGPRQDTQYF

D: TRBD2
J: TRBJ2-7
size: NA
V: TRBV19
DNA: TGTGCCAGTAGTATCGGCAGAGCGGGGGGATTCTACTTC
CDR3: CASSIGRAGGFYF

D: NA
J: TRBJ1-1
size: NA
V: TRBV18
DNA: TGTGCCAGCTCACCCGGGACAAATGAAGCTTTCTTT
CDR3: CASSPGTNEAFF

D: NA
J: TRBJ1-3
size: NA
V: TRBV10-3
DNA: TGTGCCATCAGTGAGCTTGGCAGCTCTGGAAACACCATATATTTT
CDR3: CAISELGSSGNTIYF

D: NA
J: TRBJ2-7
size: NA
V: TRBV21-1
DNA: TGTGCCAGCAGCAAAGCGCTTTACGACAGGGGATCAACCCACTACTCCTACGAGCAGTACTTC
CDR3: CASSKALYDRGSTHYSYEQYF

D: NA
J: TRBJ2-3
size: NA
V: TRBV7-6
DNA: TGTGCCAGCAGCTTAGACTCGCGACAGGCCCGCACAGATACGCAGTATTTT
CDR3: CASSLDSRQARTDTQYF

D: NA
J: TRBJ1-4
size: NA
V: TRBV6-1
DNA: TGTGCCAGCAGCCACCGGACAGTCCCCGAGGAAAAACTGTTTTTT
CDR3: CASSHRTVPEEKLFF

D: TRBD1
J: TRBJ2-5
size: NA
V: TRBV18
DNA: TGTGCCAGCTCACGGTCCGGGACAGGGGTTCCAAACCAAGAGACCCAGTACTTC
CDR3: CASSRSGTGVPNQETQYF

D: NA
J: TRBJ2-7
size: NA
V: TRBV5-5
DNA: TGTGCCAGCAGCCCCCAGGTTATCACTAAATACGAGCAGTACTTC
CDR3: CASSPQVITKYEQYF

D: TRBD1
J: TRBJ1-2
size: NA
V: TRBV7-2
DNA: TGTGCCAGCAGCCGGCCTGGACAGGGGCCTTCTAACTATGGCTACACCTTC
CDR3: CASSRPGQGPSNYGYTF

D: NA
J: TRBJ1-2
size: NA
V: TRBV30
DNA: TGTGCCTGTAATACAGGGTTAGGCTATGGCTACACCTTC
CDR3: CACNTGLGYGYTF

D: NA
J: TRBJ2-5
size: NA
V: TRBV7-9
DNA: TGTGCCAGCAGCTTAGGGACTATCCAAGAGACCCAGTACTTC
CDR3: CASSLGTIQETQYF